A selection of T cell receptor beta chains follows, all from one sample in a study of blood T cell repertoires in COVID-19. Sequencing used immunoSEQ multiplex PCR; TCRdb keeps in-frame clones, though not all of them. Of 200,000 to 250,000 clones detected, approximately 86% appear once; the ten largest clones hold around 4.5%. Material: PBMCs or T cells enriched from blood (not recorded which). The receptors here all came from a woman in her twenties or thirties who had been exposed to COVID-19. Each CDR3 is given with its conserved first and last residue. The order of the fields is V gene, D gene, J gene, CDR3 protein, CDR3 DNA. D genes are given only for firm matches.

TRBV11-3	-	TRBJ1-2	CASSVESRKGDYGYTF	TGTGCCAGCAGCGTCGAGTCCAGAAAAGGGGACTATGGCTACACCTTC
TRBV13	-	TRBJ2-6	CASSLTGVGANVLTF	TGTGCCAGCAGCTTAACGGGGGTAGGGGCCAACGTCCTGACTTTC
TRBV30	TRBD1	TRBJ1-2	CAWSKPTGGSYGYTF	TGTGCCTGGAGTAAACCAACAGGGGGCAGCTATGGCTACACCTTC
TRBV20-1	-	TRBJ1-2	CSARTVYGYTF	TGCAGTGCTAGGACAGTGTATGGCTACACCTTC
TRBV19	TRBD1	TRBJ2-1	CASSPRTGDRRYNEQFF	TGTGCCAGTAGTCCCCGGACAGGGGACCGAAGATACAATGAGCAGTTCTTC
TRBV28	-	TRBJ1-3	CASIGTLLAYHGNTIYF	TGTGCCAGCATTGGGACTCTTCTGGCCTACCACGGAAACACCATATATTTT
TRBV24-1	TRBD1	TRBJ1-1	CATRATGYPEAFF	TGTGCCACCAGGGCGACAGGGTATCCTGAAGCTTTCTTT
TRBV5-6	-	TRBJ1-5	CASSFWGGQPQHF	TGTGCCAGCAGCTTCTGGGGGGGGCAGCCCCAGCATTTT
TRBV5-1	TRBD1	TRBJ1-2	CASSSRQGSDYGYTF	TGCGCCAGCAGCTCAAGACAGGGCTCTGATTATGGCTACACCTTC
TRBV7-9	TRBD1	TRBJ2-3	CASSSTGNPDTQYF	TGTGCCAGCAGCTCGACAGGGAACCCAGATACGCAGTATTTT
TRBV18	-	TRBJ2-3	CASSPWGLTDTQYF	TGTGCCAGCTCACCTTGGGGGCTCACAGATACGCAGTATTTT
TRBV5-4	-	TRBJ1-4	CASSFEVGEKLFF	TGTGCCAGCAGCTTTGAGGTCGGAGAAAAACTGTTTTTT
TRBV28	-	TRBJ2-2	CASSLNKGWDTGELFF	TGTGCCAGCAGCCTAAATAAGGGGTGGGACACCGGGGAGCTGTTTTTT
TRBV5-4	-	TRBJ1-2	CASSLGGRTSGYTF	TGTGCCAGCAGCTTGGGCGGCCGTACCAGTGGCTACACCTTC
TRBV24-1	-	TRBJ1-2	CATSDGQPYGYTF	TGTGCCACCAGTGATGGACAGCCCTATGGCTACACCTTC
TRBV19	-	TRBJ1-1	CASSIYREAFF	TGTGCCAGTAGTATATATAGAGAGGCTTTCTTT
TRBV10-3	TRBD1	TRBJ2-2	CAIRGTANTGELFF	TGTGCCATCAGGGGGACAGCGAACACCGGGGAGCTGTTTTTT
TRBV7-2	-	TRBJ1-3	CASSLGGEGTGNTIYF	TGTGCCAGCAGCTTAGGTGGTGAGGGAACTGGAAACACCATATATTTT
TRBV5-1	TRBD2	TRBJ2-7	CASSSLAGVSYEQYF	TGCGCCAGCAGCTCCTTAGCGGGGGTTTCCTACGAGCAGTACTTC
TRBV10-3	-	TRBJ1-1	CAIREDRALNTEAFF	TGTGCCATCAGAGAGGACAGAGCCCTGAACACTGAAGCTTTCTTT
TRBV10-3	-	TRBJ1-6	CAISDRGSGEARNSPLHF	TGTGCCATCAGTGATAGGGGGTCAGGGGAAGCGAGGAATTCACCCCTCCACTTT
TRBV18	-	TRBJ1-2	CASSPEDSGRGYTF	TGTGCCAGCTCACCAGAGGACAGTGGGCGAGGCTACACCTTC